This TCR beta chain appears in the sequencing data of a study of technical replicates of blood from several donors. Germline loops: CDR1 MNHEY, CDR2 SMNVEV (reference sequence). This CDR3 has 13 amino acids. V lost 6 bases and J lost 2, with 10 bases in between. TCRdb's copy holds only in-frame clones and misses some; the assay was immunoSEQ multiplex PCR. The sample has around 83,000 clones; 85% to 95% are singletons. This chain connects TRBV27 to TRBJ1-1, with D uncertain. The TCR sequence derives from a human donor in good health. The sample taken for sequencing was T cells isolated from PBMCs. The CDR3 sequence is CASSKRRNTEAFF. CDR3 DNA: TGTGCCAGCAGCAAAAGGAGAAACACTGAAGCTTTCTTT.